The clone carrying this TCR beta chain was recorded at least ten times. Its antigen is not known. These data are taken from a study of CD8+CD57+ T cells in acquired aplastic anemia. Study-wide results and caveats: Sharing between patients and controls was observed for twenty-nine CD8+ CDR3 sequences. In CD8+ cells, Simpson's diversity showed no significant difference between patients and controls.

The study profiled TCR beta VDJ and CDR3 using genomic DNA as template. TCRdb reprocessed the reads via MiXCR and lists one record per CDR3 protein. This table has around 430,000 distinct CDR3 sequences, roughly a third appearing once. The V end was cut by 0 bases, the J end by 2 bases, with 7 bases between. CDR3 length: 14 amino acids. Germline values: CDR1 MRHNA, CDR2 SNTAGT. All patients picked for sequencing had shown, by flow cytometry, an expansion of CD8+CD57+ cells. Blood samples were obtained from patients who had received no prior therapy. The chain has TRBV6-4 and TRBJ1-2, with D unresolved. This sequence was found in a human donor with aplastic anemia. The sample taken for sequencing was sorted CD4+, CD8+, or CD8+CD57+ T cells (not recorded which) from PBMCs. The CDR3 region is CASSDSPDNYGYTF. The CDR3 DNA is TGTGCCAGCAGTGACTCCCCAGACAACTATGGCTACACCTTC.